What follows are 26 T cell receptor beta chains derived from one specimen sequenced in a study of T cells in Graves' hyperthyroidism and ophthalmopathy. It was RNA transcripts that yielded the amplified TCR beta CDR3 regions. The HTBI primer set served for first-round RT-PCR of the TCR CDR3. One entry per CDR3 protein, called by TCRdb with MiXCR from the multiplex PCR reads. The sample lists over 650,000 distinct CDR3 sequences; about 45% were seen once. The sequencing input was peripheral blood or thyroid tissue (not recorded which). Source of these receptors: an adult man with Graves' disease, either hyperthyroidism or ophthalmopathy (not recorded which).

As regards this clonotype: A much bigger clone sits one base away, suggesting this may be a read error. The chain combines TRBV2 with TRBJ2-7; TRBD1 matches at 11 bases. This CDR3 is 14 amino acids long. Germline values: CDR1 SNHLY, CDR2 FYNNEI. Losses at the gene ends were 5 bases for V and 5 bases for J; bases not matched to a gene: 5. In DNA form, the CDR3 reads TGTGCCAGCAGTCCGGGACAGGGGGAGGACGAGCAGTACTTC. It is translated as CASSPGQGEDEQYF.

This chain uses TRBV9 with TRBJ2-5, with 7 nucleotides matching TRBD2. Germline lookup yields CDR1 SGDLS and CDR2 YYNGEE. The junction had 16 bases not matched to a gene; V was cut back by 3 bases and J by 2 bases. The CDR3 loop spans 18 amino acids. The CDR3 DNA is TGTGCCAGCAGCGAGAGCGGGGAGGGCCGAGGGGCGCAAGAGACCCAGTACTTC. Amino acid sequence: CASSESGEGRGAQETQYF.

This chain joins TRBV7-6 and TRBJ1-1; D uncertain. Germline V CDR1 and CDR2: SGHVS, FNYEAQ. The CDR3 totals 15 residues. V was cut by 1 base and J by 3 bases, with 12 bases left in between. The CDR3 bases are TGTGCCAGCAGCTTAGAAGGAGGGTTAGACACTGAAGCTTTCTTT. It is translated as CASSLEGGLDTEAFF.

This chain connects TRBV2 to TRBJ1-5; D is undetermined. Trimming removed 4 bases at V and 0 bases at J, with 10 bases between. Germline values: CDR1 SNHLY, CDR2 FYNNEI. The CDR3 has 15 residues. For the CDR3, the DNA is TGTGCCAGCAGTGGATCAGTGTATAGCAATCAGCCCCAGCATTTT. It encodes CASSGSVYSNQPQHF.

The chain joins TRBV2 to TRBJ1-5, with D unclear. Germline CDR1 reads SNHLY; CDR2 reads FYNNEI. This CDR3 has 18 residues. V was pared by 1 base and J by 0 bases, with 16 bases between. The CDR3 reads CASSEDSDYRYSNQPQHF. CDR3 DNA: TGTGCCAGCAGTGAAGACAGCGATTACCGGTATAGCAATCAGCCCCAGCATTTT.

There are a few counts of this clonotype. V is TRBV9 and J is TRBJ1-1, with a weak D call TRBD1 (5 bases). The CDR3 has 15 amino acids. Germline V CDR1 and CDR2: SGDLS, YYNGEE. Trimming shortened V by 3 bases and J by 0 bases, and 12 bases separated the two germline ends. CDR3 sequence: CASSETGLLNTEAFF. Written as DNA, the CDR3 is TGTGCCAGCAGCGAAACGGGACTGCTGAACACTGAAGCTTTCTTT.

This clonotype appeared a few times. V usage is TRBV7-2 and J usage is TRBJ2-7; 7 bases align to TRBD1. The CDR3 extends over 14 amino acids. Per germline, CDR1 SGHTA and CDR2 FQGNSA. The V segment lost 5 bases and the J segment 3 bases; nucleotides outside the gene matches: 7. The CDR3 DNA is TGTGCCAGCAGCAAAACGGGGACAGTCTACGAGCAGTACTTC. Its protein product is CASSKTGTVYEQYF.

About this clonotype itself: A much more abundant neighbour one base away suggests this may be a read error. The chain employs TRBV7-8 and TRBJ1-1; no reliable D call. The germline gives CDR1 SGHVS, CDR2 FQNEAQ. V lost 6 bases to trimming and J lost 2 bases, with 10 bases between them. This CDR3 is 13 amino acids long. In DNA, the CDR3 is TGTGCCAGCAGGAAGGATCGTAACACTGAAGCTTTCTTT. This gives the protein CASRKDRNTEAFF.

The chain couples TRBV7-9 to TRBJ1-1, with TRBD1 identical over 11 bases. Germline V CDR1 and CDR2: SEHNR, FQNEAQ (reference sequence). CDR3 length: 14 residues. V shed 6 bases and J 6 bases; nucleotides not matched to a gene: 6. The CDR3 DNA reads TGTGCCAGCAGTTTTGGACAGGGGGCGGCTGAAGCTTTCTTT. It is translated as CASSFGQGAAEAFF.

This clonotype was detected a few times. The chain links TRBV7-9 to TRBJ1-1, with 8 bases lining up with TRBD1. The ends lost 5 bases at V and 4 bases at J; junction bases unmatched: 12. Per germline, CDR1 SEHNR and CDR2 FQNEAQ (reference sequence). The CDR3 runs to 16 residues. The CDR3 loop reads CASSLGPGQVGTEAFF. The CDR3 DNA sequence: TGTGCCAGCAGCCTGGGTCCGGGACAGGTAGGCACTGAAGCTTTCTTT.

The V gene is TRBV20-1, the J gene TRBJ2-5; 8 bases agree with TRBD2. The J call may not be correct, given that the DNA end is closer to TRBJ2-7. Germline CDR1 DFQATT, CDR2 SNEGSKA (reference sequence). CDR3 length equals 14 residues. CDR3 coding DNA: TGCAGTGCTTCCAGTAGCGGGACCGACTACGAGCAGTACTTC. Its protein product is CSASSSGTDYEQYF.

This clonotype was seen just once. The junction departs from the called germline gene at one end, perhaps through a read error. The CDR3 reads CASSLLQLNAEAFF. DNA for the CDR3: TGCGCCAGCAGCTTATTACAGCTGAACGCTGAAGCTTTCTTT. V is TRBV25-1 and J is TRBJ1-1; D unclear. The CDR3 covers 14 residues. The germline V gene encodes CDR1 MGHDK and CDR2 SYGVNS.

DNA for the CDR3: TGTGCCAGCAAGGGAAAACTGTTTTTT. Translated, it gives CASKGKLFF. This chain connects TRBV2 to TRBJ1-4; D ambiguous. Germline V CDR1 and CDR2: SNHLY, FYNNEI. Trimming cost V 7 bases and J 10 bases, with 4 bases left between them. The CDR3 runs 9 residues.

As concerns this clonotype: A clone one base away is much larger, so this may be a read error. The CDR3 here is CASGLFGNYEQYF. The CDR3 DNA sequence: TGTGCCAGCGGCTTATTCGGGAACTACGAGCAGTACTTC. V and J are TRBV11-2 and TRBJ2-7; weak D call: TRBD2 (5 bases). In germline, CDR1 is SGHAT, CDR2 FQNNGV. CDR3 size: 13 residues.

About this clonotype itself: This may be a read error: a much more frequent sequence differs by one nucleotide. The chain combines TRBV29-1 with TRBJ1-2; tentative D call: TRBD1 (5 bases). The CDR3 spans 13 residues. Germline V gives CDR1 SQVTM, CDR2 ANQGSEA. V dropped 0 bases and J dropped 6 bases, with 11 bases sitting between them. The CDR3 coding sequence is TGCAGCGTTGAAGAAGGGGTCGTCCATGGCTACACCTTC. Encoded protein: CSVEEGVVHGYTF.

For the CDR3, the DNA is TGTGCCAGCAGCTTCTTCAGTAGCGGGGGGGTGCAAGAGACCCAGTACTTC. Protein sequence: CASSFFSSGGVQETQYF. The chain couples TRBV5-8 to TRBJ2-5, with TRBD2 matching 11 bases. The ends lost 2 bases at V and 2 bases at J; junction bases unmatched: 8. This CDR3 has 17 amino acids. The V gene's germline CDR1 is SGHTS and CDR2 YDEGEE.

V is TRBV9 and J is TRBJ1-1, with D tentatively TRBD1 (5 bases). This CDR3 comprises 16 residues. Germline V gives CDR1 SGDLS, CDR2 YYNGEE. The germline V and J ends were trimmed by 4 bases and 3 bases, with 19 bases remaining between them. CDR3 sequence: CASSREGRGSDTEAFF. The DNA for the CDR3 is TGTGCCAGCAGCAGGGAGGGGCGGGGGAGCGACACTGAAGCTTTCTTT. Based on the CDR3 plus reference TRBV9 and TRBJ1-1, the full variable domain is DSGVTQTPKHLITATGQRVTLRCSPRSGDLSVYWYQQSLDQGLQFLIQYYNGEERAKGNILERFSAQQFPDLHSELNLSSLELGDSALYFCASSREGRGSDTEAFFGQGTRLTVV.

The V call is TRBV2, the J call TRBJ2-7; D perhaps matches TRBD2 (6 bases). This CDR3 region has 14 residues. CDR1 is SNHLY, CDR2 FYNNEI, per germline. Trimming took off 2 bases at V and 6 bases at J, with 14 bases between the two ends. The CDR3 is CASSETGGSSEQYF. Written as DNA, the CDR3 is TGTGCCAGCAGTGAAACCGGGGGTTCCAGCGAGCAGTACTTC.

On this clonotype: No DNA is shown, since the ends of the CDR3 on it are uncertain; the CDR3 is the one TCRdb lists. The chain combines TRBV7-9 with TRBJ1-1. The germline CDR1 and CDR2 sequences are SEHNR and FQNEAQ (reference sequence). The CDR3 is 20 residues long, counting both termini. The CDR3 reads CASSFYICSAGETSNTEAFF.

The chain joins TRBV7-8 to TRBJ1-6, with 7 positions matching TRBD1. CDR1 and CDR2 from the germline V gene are SGHVS and FQNEAQ. CDR3 length: 15 amino acids. Trimming took 5 bases from V and 6 from J; bases not matched to a gene: 7. The CDR3 region has the DNA TGTGCCAGCAGCCCTAACCGGGACAGTAATTCACCCCTCCACTTT. Translating it yields CASSPNRDSNSPLHF.

This sequence joins TRBV10-3 and TRBJ1-5, with D uncertain. The germline V and J ends were trimmed by 6 bases and 3 bases, with 15 bases remaining between them. CDR3 size: 15 residues. The germline CDR1 and CDR2 sequences are ENHRY and SYGVKD. This CDR3 reads CAISADGVPNQPQHF. For the CDR3, the DNA is TGTGCCATCAGCGCGGACGGGGTTCCCAATCAGCCCCAGCATTTT.

This chain connects TRBV29-1 to TRBJ1-1, with D tentatively TRBD1 (6 bases). This CDR3 is built from 15 residues. The V gene's germline CDR1 is SQVTM and CDR2 ANQGSEA. Deletions cut 4 bases from V and 2 bases from J, with 17 bases between. The CDR3 DNA reads as TGCAGCGTTGGTGCCACCAGGGGCGGAAACACTGAAGCTTTCTTT. It yields the protein CSVGATRGGNTEAFF.

The chain joins TRBV7-2 to TRBJ1-5; a possible D gene is TRBD1 (5 bases). CDR3 length equals 17 residues. The germline V gene encodes CDR1 SGHTA and CDR2 FQGNSA. V was clipped by 4 bases and J by 0 bases, with 16 bases between them. CDR3 residues: CASSSPRGIDSNQPQHF. The CDR3 bases are TGTGCCAGCAGCTCCCCTAGGGGAATCGATAGCAATCAGCCCCAGCATTTT.

In the case of this clonotype: One end of the junction varies from germline; a read error may be responsible. The chain combines TRBV11-2 with TRBJ2-7; TRBD2 matches 12 bases. The CDR3 extends over 16 amino acids. Germline assignment: CDR1 SGHAT and CDR2 FQNNGV. The chain's CDR3 is CASSPKLAGGAYEQYF. The CDR3, as DNA: TGCGCCAGCAGCCCTAAACTAGCGGGGGGTGCCTACGAGCAGTACTTC.

This clonotype was observed a few times. V gene TRBV7-9 combines with J gene TRBJ2-5; 10 bases are a match to TRBD2. Unmatched junction bases numbered 7, after V lost 5 bases and J lost 1 base. This CDR3 has 16 amino acids. CDR1 and CDR2 from the germline V gene are SEHNR and FQNEAQ (reference sequence). The CDR3 nucleotides are TGTGCCAGCAGCCCGCTAGCGGGAGCCCTCCAAGAGACCCAGTACTTC. Amino acid sequence: CASSPLAGALQETQYF.

This chain links TRBV29-1 with TRBJ1-1, with D maybe TRBD1 (5 bases). Germline V CDR1 and CDR2: SQVTM, ANQGSEA. V lost 8 bases to trimming and J lost 4 bases, with 14 bases between them. The CDR3 extends over 12 amino acids. This CDR3 is CSSKGPITEAFF. The CDR3 nucleotides read TGCAGCTCAAAGGGACCGATCACTGAAGCTTTCTTT.